This T cell receptor (beta chain) was sequenced in a study of cytomegalovirus exposure and HLA in healthy donors. Losses at the gene ends were 6 bases for V and 8 bases for J; bases not matched to a gene: 4. The CDR3 length is 13 residues. PCR employed 60 Vbeta and 13 Jbeta primers. Here immunoSEQ multiplex PCR was the method, and the copy in TCRdb shows in-frame clones only, minus some. The sample holds roughly 190,000 clones, over 70% seen once. The TCR comes from a female donor in good health and CMV-seronegative. J is TRBJ1-6 and V is TRBV23-1, with 7 nucleotides matching TRBD1. TRBV23-1 is an ORF, with its function uncertain. The sequencing input was PBMCs. CDR3 in DNA: TGCGCCAGCAGAGGGGGCTTTTATTCACCCCTCCACTTT. It encodes CASRGGFYSPLHF.